This TCR beta chain originates from a study of early T cells in non-severe SARS-CoV-2 infection. Study overall: Chains from this unsorted whole-blood bulk RNA could not be paired.

Researchers attached unique molecular identifiers to individual cDNA molecules. TCRdb used MiXCR to reprocess the 5' RACE reads, holding one entry per CDR3 protein. The table shows more than 20,000 distinct CDR3 sequences, with about 4% occurring only once. This clonotype has at least ten counts. As yet, its antigen is unknown. The study's findings and limits: VDJdb matching favored anti-spike CD8 responses, missing private and CD4 specificities.

Germline CDR1 MNHEY, CDR2 SMNVEV (reference sequence). V shed 6 bases, J shed 6 bases, and the junction held 5 bases outside the gene matches. The CDR3 extends over 13 amino acids. Specimen: whole blood. The rearrangement links TRBV27 to TRBJ1-3, with 7 nucleotides matching TRBD1. The clonotype was recovered from an adult who was a healthcare worker with PCR-confirmed SARS-CoV-2 infection or an uninfected control (not recorded which). CDR3 sequence (DNA): TGTGCCAGCAGGAGGACAGGTTCAAACACCATATATTTT. Its protein is CASRRTGSNTIYF.